Listed below are T cell receptor beta chains from one sample, sequenced in a study of CD8+CD57+ T cells in acquired aplastic anemia. MiXCR, applied by TCRdb to the reads, yields one record per CDR3 protein. The sample holds approximately 58,000 distinct CDR3 sequences, around 50% seen once. The sample taken for sequencing was sorted CD4+, CD8+, or CD8+CD57+ T cells (not recorded which) from PBMCs. The origin of the receptors is a human donor with aplastic anemia. CDR3s include the opening cysteine and the closing phenylalanine or tryptophan. Fields, in order: clone size, V gene, J gene, D gene, CDR3 protein, CDR3 DNA. D genes are given only for firm matches. Size is omitted from some rows. Given values are once, few, many or a class for expanded clones.

>NA|TRBV15|TRBJ2-7|NA
CATSGSGYSEQYF
TGTGCCACCAGCGGTTCCGGGTATAGCGAGCAGTACTTC
>many|TRBV2|TRBJ2-1|NA
CASSQYQTPSSYNEQFF
TGTGCCAGCAGCCAGTACCAGACCCCAAGCTCCTACAATGAGCAGTTCTTC
>few|TRBV7-9|TRBJ2-7|NA
CASSLLGPEQYF
TGTGCCAGCAGCTTACTGGGCCCCGAGCAGTACTTC
>medium-sized|TRBV7-9|TRBJ1-1|TRBD1
CASSPTGDTEAFF
TGTGCCAGCAGCCCTACAGGGGACACTGAAGCTTTCTTT
>NA|TRBV5-1|TRBJ2-7|NA
CASSLAAGNSYEQYF
TGCGCCAGCAGCTTGGCCGCAGGGAACTCCTACGAGCAGTACTTC
>NA|TRBV27|TRBJ2-3|NA
CASNETPSSTDTQYF
TGTGCCAGCAATGAGACACCTTCTAGCACAGATACGCAGTATTTT
>NA|TRBV10-3|TRBJ2-1|TRBD1
CASYSTRGTGKGEQFF
TGTGCCAGCTACTCTACCCGAGGGACAGGGAAGGGTGAGCAGTTCTTC
>NA|TRBV2|TRBJ2-5|TRBD1
CASSRGQAAEIWTQYF
TGTGCCAGCAGTAGAGGACAGGCGGCCGAAATTTGGACCCAGTACTTC
>few|TRBV5-1|TRBJ2-7|NA
CASSLNLLYEQYF
TGCGCCAGCAGCTTGAATCTCCTCTACGAGCAGTACTTC
>NA|TRBV7-3|TRBJ2-1|NA
CASSFSTLHPQFF
TGTGCCAGCAGCTTTTCTACTCTTCATCCGCAGTTCTTC